What follows is one T cell receptor (beta chain) and its context. The antigen is unknown. The use of a sample-barcoded 5' primer and a J-beta primer mix characterized a second PCR of 7 to 11 cycles. One entry per CDR3 protein results from TCRdb running MiXCR on the 5' RACE reads. The sample has more than 700,000 distinct CDR3 sequences, about 55% seen once. The sample belongs to a study of blood T cells in healthy people across ages. Study in general: Roughly one uniquely barcoded beta molecule per two T cells was captured.

The CDR3 covers 17 residues. CDR1 is MNHEY, CDR2 SMNVEV, per germline (reference sequence). The V end was cut by 5 bases, the J end by 1 base, with 20 bases between. Overall study findings and caveats: Changes in expanded clonotypes were possibly confounded, as the CMV status of donors was unknown.

Sequencing was done on a sample of blood. The gene calls are TRBV27 and TRBJ1-2, with D maybe TRBD1 (6 bases). The TCR comes from a man aged 80 or over in good health. The CDR3 reads CASSRAGGQPNNYGYTF. The CDR3 bases are TGTGCCAGCAGTAGGGCCGGGGGACAACCAAATAACTATGGCTACACCTTC.